Below, 21 T cell receptor beta chains from the same sample are listed, as sequenced in a study of tissue T cells after allogeneic stem cell transplantation. Repertoires were generated with immunoSEQ multiplex PCR, while TCRdb's copy carries only in-frame clones and drops some. The data show approximately 420 clones, around half seen once. Indicated time point: mouse harvest day 14 after allogeneic transplant. Each mouse received 10^7 T-cell-depleted marrow cells plus 10^6 splenic CD5+ T cells by tail vein. Sequences were obtained from blood. The receptor set was obtained from a female BALB/c mouse given C57BL/6 T cells with graft-versus-host disease after an allogeneic hematopoietic cell transplant.

Remarks on this clone: Gene names denote mouse genes. The read falls 1 residue short of the CDR3 end, and the missing part is taken from the germline J gene. The chain joins TRBV16 to TRBJ1-1, with 9 nucleotides matching TRBD1. Per the germline V gene, CDR1 is SGHSA and CDR2 is FRNQAP. The CDR3 extends over 15 amino acids. V trimming: 3 bases; J trimming: 1 base; junction bases outside the gene matches: 3. The CDR3 DNA, read in part, is TGTGCAAGCAGCTTTCCGGGACAGGGAAACACAGAAGTCTTC. It specifies CASSFPGQGNTEVF. The entire CDR3 protein is CASSFPGQGNTEVFF.

Within the sample, this clone is large. Germline and genes here are mouse. The part of the CDR3 DNA that was read is TGTGCCAGCAGTGACAGGGGAACCGACTACACC. It is translated as CASSDRGTDYT. The full CDR3 sequence reads CASSDRGTDYTF. The gene calls are TRBV13-3 and TRBJ1-2; D perhaps matches TRBD1 (6 bases). The read halts 1 residue ahead of the CDR3 end, with the missing end drawn from the germline J gene. Trimming took 2 bases from V and 6 from J, leaving 8 bases between them. CDR1 and CDR2 (germline): NNHDY, SYVADS. This CDR3 region has 12 residues.

On this clone: The germline and genes are mouse ones. The sequenced fragment ends 1 residue before the CDR3 boundary, so the rest is inferred from the germline J gene. The chain uses TRBV16 and TRBJ2-7, with 9 bases that match TRBD2. This CDR3 has 14 residues. The J segment lost 0 bases and the V segment lost 3 bases, leaving 0 bases of the junction unmatched. The germline gives CDR1 SGHSA, CDR2 FRNQAP. The CDR3: CASSFWGGSYEQYF. Incomplete CDR3 DNA: TGTGCAAGCAGCTTCTGGGGGGGCTCCTATGAACAGTAC.

As regards this clone: Gene and germline names: mouse. The read gets to within 1 residue of the CDR3 end, and the germline J gene fills in the rest. The V and J genes are TRBV31 and TRBJ1-1; no clear D gene. Per the germline V gene, CDR1 is GKSSPN and CDR2 is SITVG. Trimming stripped 0 bases from V and 5 bases from J, with 7 bases between. The CDR3 covers 12 residues. The DNA read from the CDR3 is TGTGCCTGGAGTCTAGTGGGGACAGAAGTCTTC. Amino acids: CAWSLVGTEVF. The complete CDR3 reads CAWSLVGTEVFF.

The table lists this clone with a few counts. These gene names are mouse names. The sequenced fragment ends 1 residue before the CDR3 boundary, so the rest is inferred from the germline J gene. This chain links TRBV13-2 with TRBJ1-2; D gene unclear. Germline V lookup: CDR1 NNHNN, CDR2 SYGAGS (reference sequence). Trimming took 0 bases from V and 0 from J, leaving 6 bases between them. CDR3 length: 14 residues. CDR3 sequence: CASGDARANSDYTF. The covered CDR3 bases are TGTGCCAGCGGTGATGCGAGGGCAAACTCCGACTACACC.

This clone appeared a few times. Gene labels here are mouse ones. The read finishes 1 residue shy of the CDR3 end, and the germline J gene is used to complete it. The chain joins TRBV26 to TRBJ1-5; 7 bases fit TRBD1. The CDR3 consists of 15 residues. The trim removed 6 bases at V and 0 bases at J, leaving 5 bases unmatched. Germline loops: CDR1 KGHPV, CDR2 FQNQEV (reference sequence). The chain's CDR3 is CASRPGQYNNQAPLF. The DNA read from the CDR3 is TGTGCCAGCAGGCCGGGACAGTATAACAACCAGGCTCCGCTT.

Remarks on this clone: The germline and genes are mouse ones. The read ends 1 residue shy of where the CDR3 ends; the end is completed using the germline J gene. The chain is built from TRBV13-1 and TRBJ2-7, with 9 bases aligning to TRBD2. V was clipped by 3 bases and J by 4 bases; unmatched bases: 5. Germline CDR1 and CDR2: NSHNY and SYGAGN. This CDR3 comprises 14 residues. Here the CDR3 reads CASSGAGTGYEQYF. The DNA read from the CDR3 is TGTGCCAGCAGTGGAGCCGGGACTGGGTATGAACAGTAC.

In regard to this clone: Mouse gene names and germline throughout. The read ends 1 residue shy of where the CDR3 ends; the end is completed using the germline J gene. The V call is TRBV12-1, the J call TRBJ2-7, with 10 bases matching TRBD2. This CDR3 is built from 13 residues. Trimming at V came to 2 bases and at J to 6 bases, leaving 3 bases not matched to a gene. From germline, CDR1 is SGHSN and CDR2 HYEKVE. CDR3 sequence: CASSPWTGGEQYF. The covered CDR3 bases are TGTGCCAGCTCTCCCTGGACTGGGGGTGAACAGTAC. The full variable domain, its missing parts supplied by reference TRBV12-1 and TRBJ2-7, is DSGVVQSPRHIIKEKGGRSVLTCIPISGHSNVVWYQQTLGKELKFLIQHYEKVERDKGFLPSRFSVQQFDDYHSEMNMSALELEDSAMYFCASSPWTGGEQYFGPGTRLTVL.

Details on this clone: The genes and germline here are from mouse. With the read ending 1 residue before the CDR3 end, the germline J gene is used to fill in that end. The J gene is TRBJ1-6, the V gene TRBV5; no clear D gene. TRBJ1-6 is treated as an ORF (open reading frame) with a function not yet certain. The length of the CDR3 is 15 residues. Germline loops: CDR1 LGHNA, CDR2 YNLKQL (reference sequence). V gave up 2 bases and J gave up 0 bases, with 5 bases separating them. Here the CDR3 reads CASSQTVSYNSPLYF. CDR3 DNA (partial): TGTGCCAGCAGCCAAACAGTTTCCTATAATTCGCCCCTCTAC.

In regard to this clone: Here the gene names and germline are mouse. The read finishes 1 residue shy of the CDR3 end, and the germline J gene is used to complete it. This sequence joins TRBV23 and TRBJ2-7; the table's D call, TRBD2, has no DNA check behind it. CDR1 is KGHTA, CDR2 FQNQQP, per germline. This CDR3 is built from 14 residues. CDR3 DNA, as far as it was read: TGCTCCAGCAGTCAGAACTGGGGGGCGGTGGAACAGTAC. It yields the protein CSSSQNWGAVEQY. The whole CDR3 is CSSSQNWGAVEQYF.

To note about this clone: These gene names are mouse names. Read sequence stops 1 residue before the CDR3 end, and the germline J gene provides the missing end. This rearrangement joins TRBV26 to TRBJ2-7; unclear D gene. Looked up from germline, CDR1 is KGHPV and CDR2 is FQNQEV (reference sequence). Between the trimmed V and J ends, which lost 2 bases and 4 bases, there was a span of 6 bases. The CDR3 is made up of 12 amino acids. Incomplete CDR3 DNA: TGTGCCAGCAGTCTGGACTTTTATGAACAGTAC. Encoded protein: CASSLDFYEQY. The entire CDR3 reads CASSLDFYEQYF.

A remark on this clone: Gene names denote mouse genes. Read coverage stops 1 residue before the CDR3 terminus; the germline J gene supplies the remainder. The chain combines TRBV12-1 with TRBJ2-5; either TRBD1 or TRBD2 may supply D (5 bases each). CDR3 size: 13 residues. The germline gives CDR1 SGHSN, CDR2 HYEKVE. Trimming shortened V by 0 bases and J by 6 bases, and 9 bases separated the two germline ends. The sequenced part of the CDR3 DNA is TGTGCCAGCTCTCTCGGTGGGGCGGACACCCAGTAC. This gives the protein CASSLGGADTQY. The CDR3 in full is CASSLGGADTQYF.

Turning to this clone: Mouse names are used for the genes. Incomplete CDR3 DNA: TGTGCCAGCAGCTCGGACACTAGTCAAAACACCTTGTAC. Translating gives CASSSDTSQNTLY. In full, the CDR3 is CASSSDTSQNTLYF. The chain carries TRBV3 and TRBJ2-4, with D possibly matching TRBD1 (5 bases). Read coverage stops 1 residue before the CDR3 terminus; the germline J gene supplies the remainder. The germline gives CDR1 SNHLY, CDR2 FYNGKV (reference sequence). The V end was cut by 4 bases, the J end by 0 bases, with 8 bases between. The CDR3 covers 14 residues.

Only a few counts were recorded for this clone. Germline and genes here are mouse. The read falls 1 residue short of the CDR3 end, and the missing part is taken from the germline J gene. The chain joins TRBV31 to TRBJ1-5; D is ambiguous. The V gene's germline CDR1 is GKSSPN and CDR2 SITVG. Trimming removed 3 bases at V and 0 bases at J, with 6 bases between. CDR3 size: 13 residues. This CDR3 reads CAWSQYNNQAPLF. The sequenced CDR3 bases are TGTGCCTGGAGCCAGTATAACAACCAGGCTCCGCTT. The full variable domain, with the rest looked up from reference TRBV31 and TRBJ1-5, is AQTIHQWPVAEIKAVGSPLSLGCTIKGKSSPNLYWYWQATGGTLQQLFYSITVGQVESVVQLNLSASRPKDDQFILSTEKLLLSHSGFYLCAWSQYNNQAPLFGEGTRLSVL.

This clone turned up a few times. Gene labels here are mouse ones. The read stops 1 residue short of the end of the CDR3; the missing end is completed from the germline J gene. The chain uses TRBV26 and TRBJ1-4, with D uncertain. The germline V gene encodes CDR1 KGHPV and CDR2 FQNQEV (reference sequence). The CDR3 covers 12 residues. V was shortened by 0 bases and J by 6 bases, with 2 bases between the two germline ends. The sequenced part of the CDR3 DNA is TGTGCCAGCAGTCTGTCGGACGAAAGATTATTT. Protein product: CASSLSDERLF. The full-length CDR3 reads as CASSLSDERLFF.

This clone was counted between two and nine times. Mouse germline and gene names are used. CDR3 region: CASSDERANSDYTF. The CDR3 bases that were read are TGTGCCAGCAGTGATGAAAGAGCAAACTCCGACTACACC. The chain combines TRBV13-1 with TRBJ1-2; D unresolved. Read sequence stops 1 residue before the CDR3 end, and the germline J gene provides the missing end. This CDR3 contains 14 residues. Germline CDR1 NSHNY, CDR2 SYGAGN. V shed 0 bases and J shed 0 bases, with 6 bases lying between them.

Remarks on this clone: A read error may produce the germline difference seen at one junction end. Gene names follow the mouse nomenclature. The read gets to within 1 residue of the CDR3 end, and the germline J gene fills in the rest. The chain is built from TRBV20 and TRBJ1-1, with D perhaps matching TRBD1 (6 bases). The CDR3 covers 11 residues. CDR1 is GFQATS and CDR2 is STVNSAI in the germline V gene. The CDR3 DNA, read in part, is TGTGGTGCCAGGGGAAACACAGAAGTCTTC. It codes for CGARGNTEVF. The CDR3 in full is CGARGNTEVFF.

This clone has only a few counts. The gene names here belong to mouse. The CDR3 end lies 1 residue beyond the end of the read and is filled in from the germline J gene. V and J are TRBV13-3 and TRBJ2-1; TRBD2 agrees at 7 bases. This CDR3 comprises 15 residues. Germline CDR1 reads NNHDY; CDR2 reads SYVADS. Trimming cost V 3 bases and J 1 base; bases outside gene matches: 4. Here the CDR3 reads CASSAGGVNYAEQFF. The CDR3 DNA, read in part, is TGTGCCAGCAGTGCGGGGGGGGTAAACTATGCTGAGCAGTTC.

On this clone itself: The gene names here belong to mouse. Read data end 1 residue before the CDR3 end; the end is taken from the germline J gene. This chain connects TRBV4 to TRBJ2-4; D not certain. Per the germline V gene, CDR1 is LGHDT and CDR2 is YNNKQL (reference sequence). The length of the CDR3 is 13 residues. V was clipped by 6 bases and J by 2 bases, with 9 bases between them. CDR3 bases read: TGTGCCAGCAGTAACAGAGATCAAAACACCTTGTAC. Its protein product is CASSNRDQNTLY. The complete CDR3 protein is CASSNRDQNTLYF.

Note on this clone: These gene names are mouse names. The missing CDR3 end, 1 residue past where the read stops, is filled in from the germline J gene. This rearrangement joins TRBV12-1 to TRBJ2-5; D call uncertain. V lost 0 bases and J lost 5, with 5 bases in between. CDR3 length equals 12 residues. Germline lookup yields CDR1 SGHSN and CDR2 HYEKVE. CDR3 bases read: TGTGCCAGCTCTCTCCCTGGAGACACCCAGTAC. Protein sequence: CASSLPGDTQY. The complete CDR3 sequence is CASSLPGDTQYF.

Only a few counts were recorded for this clone. Each gene name is a mouse one. The sequence runs out 1 residue before the end of the CDR3; the remainder is reconstructed from the germline J gene. The chain uses TRBV31 and TRBJ2-7; 11 bases match TRBD2. V was pared by 2 bases and J by 4 bases, with 1 base of the junction left unmatched. This CDR3 is 13 amino acids long. Germline values: CDR1 GKSSPN, CDR2 SITVG. The CDR3 reads CAWSGDWGYEQYF. The CDR3 DNA, read in part, is TGTGCCTGGAGTGGGGACTGGGGGTATGAACAGTAC.